This T cell receptor (beta chain) is from a study of beta chain features in type 1 diabetes. The authors reverse transcribed all of the isolated RNA, so sequencing captured expressed TCRB transcripts. Method: immunoSEQ multiplex PCR; TCRdb's copy keeps in-frame clones and lacks some. Among 350,000 to 450,000 clones listed, roughly 13% were seen once. This CDR3 is 18 amino acids long. The V and J ends lost 0 bases and 5 bases, in that order; junction bases with no gene match: 14. Germline assignment: CDR1 SGDLS and CDR2 YYNGEE. In this sample, this clone turned up a few times. Sequencing was done on a sample of naive CD4+ T cells from blood. The source is a man aged 25-40 years in good health. The chain combines TRBV9 with TRBJ2-7; 10 nucleotides agree with TRBD2. CDR3 nucleotide sequence: TGTGCCAGCAGCGTAGTCCCCAGCGGGGGGGCAGACCTCCACGAGCAGTACTTC. Amino acid sequence: CASSVVPSGGADLHEQYF.